This T cell receptor beta chain derives from a study of shared clonotypes between healthy human individuals. Whole-study results and caveats: The study found lower generation probabilities in non-shared clonotypes than in those shared by all four donors.

Naive CD8 cells, CD45RO-negative and positively selected for CCR7, excluded terminally differentiated effector memory CD45RA+ cells. Libraries were prepared by immunoSEQ multiplex PCR; TCRdb keeps only in-frame clonotypes and omits some of them. There are approximately 600,000 clones in the sample; around 95% occur only once, and around 0.12% lies in the top ten. Germline CDR1 reads SGHRS; CDR2 reads YFSETQ. The ends lost 3 bases at V and 4 bases at J; junction bases unmatched: 2. The CDR3 loop spans 15 amino acids. As regards this clone: Its matching antigen is unknown.

The V gene is TRBV5-1, the J gene TRBJ2-3; TRBD2 matches 13 bases. This sequence originates from a woman in her thirties in good health. The specimen was naive CD8+ T cells sorted from blood. The CDR3 loop is CASSWTSGSADTQYF. The CDR3 DNA is TGCGCCAGCAGCTGGACTAGCGGGAGTGCAGATACGCAGTATTTT. Based on the CDR3 plus reference TRBV5-1 and TRBJ2-3, the full variable domain is KAGVTQTPRYLIKTRGQQVTLSCSPISGHRSVSWYQQTPGQGLQFLFEYFSETQRNKGNFPGRFSGRQFSNSRSEMNVSTLELGDSALYLCASSWTSGSADTQYFGPGTRLTVL.